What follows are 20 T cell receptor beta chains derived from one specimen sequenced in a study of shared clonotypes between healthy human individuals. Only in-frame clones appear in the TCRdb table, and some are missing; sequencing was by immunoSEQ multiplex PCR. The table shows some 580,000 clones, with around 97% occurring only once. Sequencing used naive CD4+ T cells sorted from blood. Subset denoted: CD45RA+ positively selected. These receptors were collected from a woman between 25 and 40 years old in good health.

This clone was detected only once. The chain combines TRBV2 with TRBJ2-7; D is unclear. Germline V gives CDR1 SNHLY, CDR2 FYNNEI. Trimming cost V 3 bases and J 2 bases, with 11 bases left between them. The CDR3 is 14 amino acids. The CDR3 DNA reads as TGTGCCAGCAGTGATGTGGCCAAAACCTACGAGCAGTACTTC. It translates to CASSDVAKTYEQYF.

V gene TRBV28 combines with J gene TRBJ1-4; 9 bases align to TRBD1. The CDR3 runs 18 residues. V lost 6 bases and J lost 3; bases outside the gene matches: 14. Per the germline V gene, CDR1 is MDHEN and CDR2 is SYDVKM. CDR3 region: CASSTGTGLVGANEKLFF. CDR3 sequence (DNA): TGTGCCAGCAGCACCGGGACAGGGTTAGTGGGGGCTAATGAAAAACTGTTTTTT.

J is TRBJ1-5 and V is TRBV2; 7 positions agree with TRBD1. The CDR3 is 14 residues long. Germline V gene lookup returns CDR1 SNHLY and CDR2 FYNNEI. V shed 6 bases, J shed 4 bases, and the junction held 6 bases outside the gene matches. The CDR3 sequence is CASRTGSPNQPQHF. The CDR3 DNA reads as TGTGCCAGCAGGACAGGGAGCCCAAATCAGCCCCAGCATTTT.

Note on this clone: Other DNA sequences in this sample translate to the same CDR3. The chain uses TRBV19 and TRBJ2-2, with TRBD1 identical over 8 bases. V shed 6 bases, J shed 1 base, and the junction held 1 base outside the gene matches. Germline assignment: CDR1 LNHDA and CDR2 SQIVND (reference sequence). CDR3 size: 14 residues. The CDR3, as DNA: TGTGCCAGTAGGGGGACAGGGAACACCGGGGAGCTGTTTTTT. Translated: CASRGTGNTGELFF. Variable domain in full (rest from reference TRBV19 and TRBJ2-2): DGGITQSPKYLFRKEGQNVTLSCEQNLNHDAMYWYRQDPGQGLRLIYYSQIVNDFQKGDIAEGYSVSREKKESFPLTVTSAQKNPTAFYLCASRGTGNTGELFFGEGSRLTVL.

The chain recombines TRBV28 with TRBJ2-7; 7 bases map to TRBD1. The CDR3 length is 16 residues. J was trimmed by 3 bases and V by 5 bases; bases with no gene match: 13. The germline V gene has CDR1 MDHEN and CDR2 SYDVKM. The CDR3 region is CASSPSSDRLDYEQYF. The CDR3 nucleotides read TGTGCCAGCAGTCCCTCCTCGGACAGGTTGGACTACGAGCAGTACTTC.

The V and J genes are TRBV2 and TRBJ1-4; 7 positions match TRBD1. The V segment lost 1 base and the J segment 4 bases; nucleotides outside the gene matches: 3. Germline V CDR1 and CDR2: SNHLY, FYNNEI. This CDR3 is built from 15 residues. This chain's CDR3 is CASSEEQGFNEKLFF. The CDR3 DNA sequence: TGTGCCAGCAGTGAAGAACAGGGGTTTAATGAAAAACTGTTTTTT. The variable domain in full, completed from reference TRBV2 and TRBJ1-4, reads EPEVTQTPSHQVTQMGQEVILRCVPISNHLYFYWYRQILGQKVEFLVSFYNNEISEKSEIFDDQFSVERPDGSNFTLKIRSTKLEDSAMYFCASSEEQGFNEKLFFGSGTQLSVL.

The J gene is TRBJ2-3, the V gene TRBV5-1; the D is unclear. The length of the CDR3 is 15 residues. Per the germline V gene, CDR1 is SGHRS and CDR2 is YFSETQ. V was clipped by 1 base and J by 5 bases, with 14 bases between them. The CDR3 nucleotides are TGCGCCAGCAGCTTGACCCCGGGTGGTGAAGATACGCAGTATTTT. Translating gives CASSLTPGGEDTQYF.

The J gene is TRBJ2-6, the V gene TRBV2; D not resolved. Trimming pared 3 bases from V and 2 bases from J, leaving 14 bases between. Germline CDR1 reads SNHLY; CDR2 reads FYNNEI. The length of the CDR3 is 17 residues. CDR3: CASSDGSQFTGANVLTF. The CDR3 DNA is TGTGCCAGCAGTGACGGGTCACAGTTTACTGGGGCCAACGTCCTGACTTTC. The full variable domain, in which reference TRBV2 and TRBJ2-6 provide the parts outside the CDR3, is EPEVTQTPSHQVTQMGQEVILRCVPISNHLYFYWYRQILGQKVEFLVSFYNNEISEKSEIFDDQFSVERPDGSNFTLKIRSTKLEDSAMYFCASSDGSQFTGANVLTFGAGSRLTVL.

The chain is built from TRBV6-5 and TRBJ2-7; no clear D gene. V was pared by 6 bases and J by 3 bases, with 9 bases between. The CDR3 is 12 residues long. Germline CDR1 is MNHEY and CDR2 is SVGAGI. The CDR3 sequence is CASSRGNYEQYF. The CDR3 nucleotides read TGTGCCAGCAGCCGAGGCAACTACGAGCAGTACTTC.

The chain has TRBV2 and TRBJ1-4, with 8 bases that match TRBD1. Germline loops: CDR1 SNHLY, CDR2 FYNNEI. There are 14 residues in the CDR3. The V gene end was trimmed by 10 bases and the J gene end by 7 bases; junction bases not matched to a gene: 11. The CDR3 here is CATTLGTGAEKLFF. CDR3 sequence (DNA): TGTGCCACCACCCTGGGGACAGGTGCTGAAAAACTGTTTTTT.

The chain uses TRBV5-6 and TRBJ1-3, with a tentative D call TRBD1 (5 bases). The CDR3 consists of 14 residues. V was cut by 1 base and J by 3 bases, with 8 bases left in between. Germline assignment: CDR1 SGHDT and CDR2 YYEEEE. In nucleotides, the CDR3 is TGTGCCAGCAGCTTGCAGGGCTTTGGAAACACCATATATTTT. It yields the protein CASSLQGFGNTIYF.

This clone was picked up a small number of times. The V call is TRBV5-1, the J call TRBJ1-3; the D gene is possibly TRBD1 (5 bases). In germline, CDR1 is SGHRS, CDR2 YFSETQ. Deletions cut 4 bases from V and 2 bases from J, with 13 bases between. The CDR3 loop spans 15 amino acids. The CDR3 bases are TGCGCCAGCAGCAACCCAGGGAAGGCTGGAAACACCATATATTTT. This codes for CASSNPGKAGNTIYF.

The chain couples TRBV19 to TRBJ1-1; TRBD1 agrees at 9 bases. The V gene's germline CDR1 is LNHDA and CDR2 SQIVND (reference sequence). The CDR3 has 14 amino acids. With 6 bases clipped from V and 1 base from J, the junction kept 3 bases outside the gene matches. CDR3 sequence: CASRTQGANTEAFF. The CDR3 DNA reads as TGTGCCAGTAGGACACAGGGGGCGAACACTGAAGCTTTCTTT.

CDR3 DNA: TGTGCCAGCAGCTTGGGACTAGCGCGAACCAGTGAGCAGTTCTTC. It is translated as CASSLGLARTSEQFF. J is TRBJ2-1 and V is TRBV7-9; 10 positions match TRBD2. The J segment lost 9 bases and the V segment lost 3 bases, leaving 8 bases of the junction unmatched. Germline lookup yields CDR1 SEHNR and CDR2 FQNEAQ (reference sequence). The CDR3 runs to 15 residues.

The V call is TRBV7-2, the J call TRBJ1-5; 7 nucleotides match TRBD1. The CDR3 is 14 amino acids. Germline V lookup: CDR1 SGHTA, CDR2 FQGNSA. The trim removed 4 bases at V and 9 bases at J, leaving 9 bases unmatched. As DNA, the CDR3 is TGTGCCAGCAGCTCAGGGCAGGGGGATCTGCCCCAGCATTTT. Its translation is CASSSGQGDLPQHF.

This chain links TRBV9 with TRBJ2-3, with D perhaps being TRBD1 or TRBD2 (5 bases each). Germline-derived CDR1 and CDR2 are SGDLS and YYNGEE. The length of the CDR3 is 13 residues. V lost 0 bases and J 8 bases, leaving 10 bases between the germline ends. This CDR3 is CASSVVGDGTQYF. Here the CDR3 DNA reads TGTGCCAGCAGCGTAGTGGGGGACGGTACGCAGTATTTT.

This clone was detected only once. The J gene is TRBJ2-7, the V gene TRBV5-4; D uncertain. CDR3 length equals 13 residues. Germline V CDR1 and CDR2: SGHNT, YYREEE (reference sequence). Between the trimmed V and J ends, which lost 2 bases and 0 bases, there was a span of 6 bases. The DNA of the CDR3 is TGTGCCAGCAGCTTCGCAGACTCCTACGAGCAGTACTTC. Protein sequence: CASSFADSYEQYF.

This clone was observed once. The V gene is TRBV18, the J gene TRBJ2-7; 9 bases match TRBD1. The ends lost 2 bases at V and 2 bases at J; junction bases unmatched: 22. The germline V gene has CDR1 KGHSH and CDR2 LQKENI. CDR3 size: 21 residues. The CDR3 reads CASSPFSSGTGLAGPTYEQYF. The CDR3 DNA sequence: TGTGCCAGCTCACCATTTTCTTCTGGGACAGGGTTGGCGGGACCAACCTACGAGCAGTACTTC.

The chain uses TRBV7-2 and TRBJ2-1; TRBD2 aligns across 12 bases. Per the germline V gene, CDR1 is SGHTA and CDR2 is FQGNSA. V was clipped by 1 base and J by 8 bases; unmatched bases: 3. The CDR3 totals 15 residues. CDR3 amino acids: CASSLVGTSGHEQFF. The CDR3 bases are TGTGCCAGCAGCTTAGTGGGGACTAGCGGGCATGAGCAGTTCTTC.

The DNA for the CDR3 is TGTGCCACCCTAATTGACCAATCCTATAACTATGGCTACACCTTC. The encoded protein is CATLIDQSYNYGYTF. This chain connects TRBV6-1 to TRBJ1-2; D not certain. In germline, CDR1 is MNHNS, CDR2 SASEGT. CDR3 length: 15 amino acids. V was pared by 10 bases and J by 1 base, with 19 bases between.